This is a list of T cell receptor beta chains from one sample in a study of long-term antiretroviral therapy in people with HIV. The method was immunoSEQ multiplex PCR; TCRdb's version includes in-frame clones alone and lacks a portion of them. The data show about 39,000 clones, about 90% seen once. The sample in question was unsorted PBMCs, obtained 1.2 years after starting antiretroviral therapy. These receptors were collected from a woman between 45 and 60 years old with HIV. The CDR3 runs from the conserved cysteine through the conserved F or W. A D gene is named only where the DNA matches it firmly. The listing skips clone size in some rows; elsewhere it reads once, few, many or a size class.

V gene	J gene	D gene	clone size	CDR3 DNA	CDR3 protein
TRBV5-4	TRBJ1-6	TRBD1	NA	TGTGCCAGCAGCTTGGTTCCCGGACAGGGTGGTTCACCCCTCCACTTT	CASSLVPGQGGSPLHF
TRBV7-3	TRBJ2-2	TRBD1	NA	TGTGCCAGCAGCTTGGGACAGCTCACCGGGGAGCTGTTTTTT	CASSLGQLTGELFF
TRBV7-9	TRBJ2-7	NA	NA	TGTGCCAGCAGCCTCCCTGGGGGCGGGGGTACAGGTGCCGAGCAGTACTTC	CASSLPGGGGTGAEQYF
TRBV11-2	TRBJ1-2	NA	NA	TGTGCCAGCAGCTTGGACGGCTATGGCTACACCTTC	CASSLDGYGYTF
TRBV5-6	TRBJ1-5	NA	NA	TGTGCCAGCAGCTTTCGTAGTCGGCTAGAACAGCCCCAGCATTTT	CASSFRSRLEQPQHF
TRBV27	TRBJ1-2	NA	NA	TGTGCCAGCAGCCTAGCCGGCCCGGACAGCTACTATGGCTACACCTTC	CASSLAGPDSYYGYTF
TRBV6-1	TRBJ1-2	TRBD1	large	TGTGCCAGCAGTGTTGAGGGGGCGCCCCCCTATGGCTACACCTTC	CASSVEGAPPYGYTF
TRBV21-1	TRBJ1-5	NA	few	TGTGCCAGCAGCAAACACCCGAATTACTGCCAGCCCCAGCATTTT	CASSKHPNYCQPQHF
TRBV4-3	TRBJ2-3	NA	NA	TGCGCCAGCAGCCAAGCCGCGTCAAGCACAGATACGCAGTATTTT	CASSQAASSTDTQYF
TRBV11-2	TRBJ2-1	TRBD1	NA	TGTGCCAGCAGCTTAAGGGACAGGGTCTACAATGAGCAGTTCTTC	CASSLRDRVYNEQFF
TRBV7-9	TRBJ2-5	NA	NA	TGTGCCAGCAGCTTAGTAGGACAGCAAGAGACCCAGTACTTC	CASSLVGQQETQYF
TRBV6-1	TRBJ1-2	NA	few	TGTGCCAGCAGCGTGGATGCCTTCGGCTACACCTTC	CASSVDAFGYTF
TRBV7-6	TRBJ1-1	TRBD1	NA	TGTGCCAGCAGTAAGAACAGGGGAGACACTGAAGCTTTCTTT	CASSKNRGDTEAFF
TRBV6-1	TRBJ2-5	TRBD1	NA	TGTGCCAGCAGTGAAAGACAGGGAAAAGAGACCCAGTACTTC	CASSERQGKETQYF
TRBV7-3	TRBJ2-7	TRBD2	NA	TGTGCCAGCAGCTTGGGGGGGTTGGGCGAGCAGTACTTC	CASSLGGLGEQYF
TRBV10-3	TRBJ2-2	TRBD1	NA	TGTGCCGCGAGACAGGGGACGAACACCGGGGAGCTGTTTTTT	CAARQGTNTGELFF
TRBV20-1	TRBJ1-2	TRBD1	NA	TGCAGTGCTAGGACAGGGGGAGGCTACACCTTC	CSARTGGGYTF
TRBV7-6	TRBJ1-4	NA	NA	TGTGCCAGCAGCAGAGTTGGGGAAAAACTGTTTTTT	CASSRVGEKLFF
TRBV2	TRBJ2-2	NA	once	TGTGCCAGCAGTGAAACCCGGGCGCGAGTCACCGGGGAGCTGTTTTTT	CASSETRARVTGELFF
TRBV7-2	TRBJ2-5	NA	NA	TGTGCCAGCAGCTTATACCAGGGAGGGGGATCCCAAGAGACCCAGTACTTC	CASSLYQGGGSQETQYF
TRBV5-4	TRBJ2-4	TRBD1	NA	TGTGCCAGCAGCTCGACAGGGGCACAAAACATTCAGTACTTC	CASSSTGAQNIQYF
TRBV7-2	TRBJ1-3	NA	NA	TGTGCCAGCAGCTTAGCAGGAACCTCTGGAAACACCATATATTTT	CASSLAGTSGNTIYF
TRBV5-1	TRBJ2-7	TRBD1	few	TGCGCCAGCAGCCAGACCGGGACAGCATACGAGCAGTACTTC	CASSQTGTAYEQYF
TRBV7-2	TRBJ2-5	NA	NA	TGTGCCAGCAGCTTAACTAGCTCGGAGACCCAGTACTTC	CASSLTSSETQYF
TRBV5-3	TRBJ2-3	NA	NA	TGTGCCAGAACCTCGGAGCCAGATACGCAGTATTTT	CARTSEPDTQYF
TRBV5-6	TRBJ1-1	NA	NA	TGTGCCAGCAGCTTGTTTGGTCTTGCGGACACTGAAGCTTTCTTT	CASSLFGLADTEAFF
TRBV5-1	TRBJ2-7	NA	NA	TGCGCCAGCAGCTTGGAAGGGGGTTTCGAGCAGTACTTC	CASSLEGGFEQYF
TRBV9	TRBJ2-3	NA	NA	TGTGCCAGCAGCCCCCCGGACAGCACAGATACGCAGTATTTT	CASSPPDSTDTQYF
TRBV11-1	TRBJ1-2	NA	once	TGTGCCAGCAGCTCGGCTGGCAGGGCGTTAGGCTACACCTTC	CASSSAGRALGYTF
TRBV12-1	TRBJ1-2	NA	NA	TGTGCCAGCAGCTTTGCGTTTGCCCACCGACAGAGCTATGGCTACACCTTC	CASSFAFAHRQSYGYTF
TRBV5-6	TRBJ2-7	TRBD2	NA	TGTGCCAGCAGCTTGCCAGCGGGGACCCGCTACGAGCAGTACTTC	CASSLPAGTRYEQYF
TRBV7-9	TRBJ2-7	NA	NA	TGTGCCAGCAGCTTAATAGTCGGACCCTACGAGCAGTACTTC	CASSLIVGPYEQYF
TRBV11-2	TRBJ2-3	NA	NA	TGTGCCAGCAGCCCGCAGGGGTGGGGGGTTACGCAGTATTTT	CASSPQGWGVTQYF
TRBV4-3	TRBJ1-1	TRBD1	NA	TGCGCCAGCAGCCAAGGGACAGGGTTGAACACTGAAGCTTTCTTT	CASSQGTGLNTEAFF
TRBV15	TRBJ1-1	NA	NA	TGTGCCACCAGCAGAGATCTGGGCGACACTGAAGCTTTCTTT	CATSRDLGDTEAFF
TRBV19	TRBJ1-1	NA	few	TGTGCCAGTAGTGCGCGGGGTGGGGTGAACACTGAAGCTTTCTTT	CASSARGGVNTEAFF
TRBV11-2	TRBJ2-3	NA	NA	TGTGCCAGCAGCTTAGATCGCACAGATACGCAGTATTTT	CASSLDRTDTQYF
TRBV13	TRBJ2-2	NA	NA	TGTGCCAGCAGCTCAGGAAACGGGGAGCTGTTTTTT	CASSSGNGELFF
TRBV27	TRBJ2-3	NA	NA	TGTGCCAGCAGTTTCAGGGTTGGCACAGATACGCAGTATTTT	CASSFRVGTDTQYF
TRBV5-1	TRBJ2-7	NA	NA	TGCGCCAGCAGAAGGGGGTTTGATTACGAGCAGTACTTC	CASRRGFDYEQYF
TRBV9	TRBJ1-6	NA	few	TGTGCCAGCAGCGTAGACGGGCTCTACAATTCACCCCTCCACTTT	CASSVDGLYNSPLHF
TRBV27	TRBJ2-1	TRBD2	NA	TGTGCCAGTGGCTTAGCGGGGGGGCCGTCCTACAATGAGCAGTTCTTC	CASGLAGGPSYNEQFF
TRBV27	TRBJ1-5	TRBD1	NA	TGTGCCAGCAGAGTAAGGGGGCTTAATCAGCCCCAGCATTTT	CASRVRGLNQPQHF
TRBV6-1	TRBJ2-1	NA	NA	TGTGCCAGCAGTGAAGGGACGGACCGCCGGGAGCAGTTCTTC	CASSEGTDRREQFF
TRBV5-1	TRBJ2-3	TRBD2	NA	TGCGCCAGCAGCTTGGTAACTAGCGGGGGGGATACAGATACGCAGTATTTT	CASSLVTSGGDTDTQYF
TRBV10-2	TRBJ2-5	NA	NA	TGCGCCAGCAGTGAGTTAGGGGGACTAAGGGAGACCCAGTACTTC	CASSELGGLRETQYF